This TCR beta chain emerged from a study of shared clonotypes between healthy human individuals (TCRdb year 2020). With regard to the full study: A couple of women and a few men aged 18 to 49 years were included in the cohort. To increase sequencing depth and limit assay-specific biases, TCR repertoire library preparation and sequencing were carried out by different laboratories using diverse techniques. The study deeply sequenced blood TCR repertoires of about 5 healthy adults to estimate repertoire size and the extent of clonotype sharing between individuals. Each donor's leukapheresis produced roughly between about 0.9 and 9.5 billion PBMCs. Per donor, three plates each were used for CD4 naive and CD4 memory, two for CD8 naive, and one for CD8 memory. Results the study describes overall, beyond this receptor: Sharing across a few donors was observed for around 5% of naive CD4, 3.5% of naive CD8, 2% to 2.5% of memory CD4, and around 0.44% of memory CD8 clonotypes. Naive subsets generally had larger estimated clonotype richness than memory subsets did. Rarefaction of sorted-subset datasets indicated incomplete sequencing despite the large sequencing depth. Sampling was restricted to blood, and TCR repertoires in tissues likely differ from the TCR repertoires found in blood. Pairwise subsampling indicated that sequencing depth was expected to affect the degree of clonotype sharing among donors. Because the study included a small number of donors, the genetic and exposure-history diversity represented was limited. Higher generation probabilities were observed for clonotypes shared by all four sorted-subset donors than for non-shared clonotypes.

CD8 naive samples were CD45RO-negative cells positively selected for CCR7, giving a CD45RA+CCR7+ population that excluded TemRA cells. Donors were healthy HIV-negative adults with no recently reported acute infections or vaccinations. Every donor was a Caucasian adult residing in Nashville, Tennessee, USA. Blood was obtained by leukapheresis, after which PBMCs were separated by Ficoll-Histopaque density gradient centrifugation and cryopreserved in liquid nitrogen vapor phase. Analytical flow cytometry was used to check the purity and quantity of every magnetically sorted T cell population. Each sorted fraction had its genomic DNA isolated and then quantified by UV absorbance on a Nanodrop 2000c. Comments on this clone: Its antigen specificity is not known. Germline is not matched at one junction end, which may reflect a read error.

There are 16 amino acids in the CDR3, from cysteine to phenylalanine inclusive. Only CDR3 DNA is held: 48 bases, read in frame from base 1. The germline V gene supplies CDR1 SGHTA and CDR2 FQGNSA. TCR CDR3 regions were amplified from genomic DNA by multiplex PCR using the deep immunoSEQ assay. Extracted genomic DNA from each cell subset was spread evenly across all wells of several immunoSEQ 96-well plates, with each plate serving as a replicate. For sorted subsets, about 0.2 ug genomic DNA, equal to 30,000 to 35,000 T cell genomes, was loaded into each replicate PCR. Purified libraries were quantified with a Qubit 3.0 fluorometer, sized on a Bioanalyzer 2100, and re-quantified with the KAPA Library Quantification kit. Every immunoSEQ 96-well plate was sequenced on a dedicated single-read 150-cycle Illumina NextSeq 550 flow cell. Under the source paper's analysis protocol: Because only junctional sequences without quality scores were contained in the immunoSEQ output, filtering matching that applied to full-length reads could not be performed. To assign V/J genes and CDR3, sequences were annotated using PyIR, a Python wrapper for IgBLAST v1.9, with IMGT germline references. Reads were removed for weak V/J assignments (E-value above 1e-6), missing CDR3, stop codons, out-of-frame junctions, or ambiguous translated residues. A V3J clonotype was defined by an identical inferred V gene, J gene, and CDR3 amino acid sequence. The percentage overlap between two repertoires was calculated by dividing the number of shared unique clonotypes by the size of the smaller repertoire. Repertoire richness was assessed with RTK rarefaction, the Chao1 estimator, and Recon v2.1 estimates of unobserved clonotypes. Generation probabilities were computed with OLGA for all TCRbeta clonotypes obtained by the gDNA method from a handful of donors. TCRdb stores this immuneACCESS table with in-frame sequences only. Part of the clones is absent; in the studies checked, under half of the shortfall reflects unresolved V genes, and no reason is known for the rest. The V and J calls and the clone size are those of that table, but D and trimming were determined from the DNA. The sample records roughly 2 million clones, less than 95% of which are singletons. In total, the top ten clones hold more than 0.95% of the sample.

Recombination linked TRBV7-2 to TRBJ2-3, with 13 bases matching TRBD2. The origin of this receptor is a man between 18 and 35 years old in good health. The sample comprised naive CD8+ T cells sorted from blood. Sample cell subset or site, as interpreted from the label and publication: CD45RA+CCR7+. Here is the DNA: TGTGCCAGCAGCCAGACTAGCGGGAGGTCCACAGATGCGCAGTATTTT. Its coded protein is CASSQTSGRSTDAQYF.